Following are 15 T cell receptor beta chains from one sample sequenced in a study of cytomegalovirus exposure and HLA in healthy donors. Primers included in the PCR were 60 Vbeta and 13 Jbeta primers. Here immunoSEQ multiplex PCR was the method, and the copy in TCRdb shows in-frame clones only, minus some. The table has some 71,000 clones, more than 75% seen once. The sequencing sample was made of PBMCs. These receptors were collected from a man between 18 and 29 years old in good health and CMV-seronegative.

V usage is TRBV29-1 and J usage is TRBJ2-2, with D possibly matching TRBD1 (5 bases). This CDR3 is built from 14 residues. The ends were cut back, 1 base at V and 3 bases at J, with 9 bases in the middle. The germline CDR1 and CDR2 sequences are SQVTM and ANQGSEA. CDR3 loop: CSVEVQADTGELFF. The CDR3 bases are TGCAGCGTTGAAGTACAGGCCGACACCGGGGAGCTGTTTTTT.

The J gene is TRBJ2-5, the V gene TRBV13, with TRBD1 as a possible D gene (6 bases). The assigned J gene may be wrong: the sequence end matches TRBJ2-7 better. The CDR3 is 15 residues long. Germline CDR1 and CDR2: PRHDT and FYEKMQ (reference sequence). CDR3 region: CASSLVTGQSNEQYF. The CDR3 region has the DNA TGTGCCAGCAGCTTAGTCACAGGGCAGTCCAACGAGCAGTACTTC.

This sequence joins TRBV9 and TRBJ2-2; possibly TRBD2 for D (6 bases). Per the germline V gene, CDR1 is SGDLS and CDR2 is YYNGEE. V dropped 4 bases and J dropped 2 bases, with 9 bases sitting between them. The CDR3 contains 14 residues. CDR3 nucleotide sequence: TGTGCCAGCAGCCTCGGACTAAACACCGGGGAGCTGTTTTTT. This sequence encodes CASSLGLNTGELFF.

This clone was seen just once. V is TRBV7-2 and J is TRBJ2-1; 8 positions agree with TRBD1. J gave up 4 bases and V 2 bases, and 4 bases lay outside the gene matches. Germline lookup yields CDR1 SGHTA and CDR2 FQGNSA. The CDR3 contains 15 residues. The DNA of the CDR3 is TGTGCCAGCAGCTTACGACAGGGGCCTTACAATGAGCAGTTCTTC. Its protein product is CASSLRQGPYNEQFF.

V is TRBV5-6 and J is TRBJ1-1; 9 bases agree with TRBD1. The CDR3 contains 15 residues. Germline CDR1 reads SGHDT; CDR2 reads YYEEEE. V trimming: 3 bases; J trimming: 0 bases; junction bases outside the gene matches: 3. This CDR3 reads CASSWGTGLNTEAFF. The CDR3 DNA is TGTGCCAGCAGCTGGGGGACAGGGTTGAACACTGAAGCTTTCTTT.

The genes are TRBV28 and TRBJ2-2; 9 nucleotides line up with TRBD1. The ends lost 5 bases at V and 5 bases at J; junction bases unmatched: 9. From germline, CDR1 is MDHEN and CDR2 SYDVKM. The CDR3 covers 16 residues. CDR3 coding DNA: TGTGCCAGCAGTCCTTCCGGGACAGGGCCGACCGGGGAGCTGTTTTTT. Residues: CASSPSGTGPTGELFF.

This clone occurred a few times. V gene TRBV28 combines with J gene TRBJ1-1, with 8 bases aligning to TRBD1. Losses at the gene ends were 5 bases for V and 0 bases for J; bases not matched to a gene: 5. The CDR3 length is 15 residues. Germline-derived CDR1 and CDR2 are MDHEN and SYDVKM. The CDR3 nucleotides read TGTGCCAGCAGTCCCACGGGACAGGTGAACACTGAAGCTTTCTTT. Its protein is CASSPTGQVNTEAFF.

This chain uses TRBV27 with TRBJ1-2, with D unresolved. The CDR3 is 16 residues long. V was pared by 6 bases and J by 1 base, with 18 bases between. Per germline, CDR1 MNHEY and CDR2 SMNVEV (reference sequence). CDR3 in DNA: TGTGCCAGCAGGTCGTCAGGCCTGACACGTAACTATGGCTACACCTTC. Its translation is CASRSSGLTRNYGYTF.

The gene calls are TRBV5-1 and TRBJ1-1; 8 bases align to TRBD1. Per germline, CDR1 SGHRS and CDR2 YFSETQ. V shed 0 bases and J 0 bases; nucleotides not matched to a gene: 10. The CDR3 loop spans 18 amino acids. CDR3 amino acids: CASSLGSRQGYMNTEAFF. DNA of the CDR3: TGCGCCAGCAGCTTGGGGTCGAGACAGGGGTACATGAACACTGAAGCTTTCTTT.

V usage is TRBV9 and J usage is TRBJ1-2; TRBD1 is a possible D gene (5 bases). Germline V gene lookup returns CDR1 SGDLS and CDR2 YYNGEE. Trimming cost V 3 bases and J 6 bases, with 15 bases left between them. The CDR3 runs to 14 residues. The CDR3 DNA follows: TGTGCCAGCAGCGACTCAGGGTTGGTGAATGGCTACACCTTC. Amino acids: CASSDSGLVNGYTF.

The chain links TRBV5-1 to TRBJ2-4; TRBD2 agrees at 7 bases. J gave up 4 bases and V 2 bases, and 9 bases lay outside the gene matches. This CDR3 region has 16 residues. CDR1 is SGHRS and CDR2 is YFSETQ in the germline V gene. This chain's CDR3 is CASSFQASGTKNIQYF. The CDR3 nucleotides read TGCGCCAGCAGCTTTCAGGCTAGCGGTACTAAAAACATTCAGTACTTC.

The chain couples TRBV19 to TRBJ2-2; no definite D call. V was shortened by 1 base and J by 6 bases, with 6 bases between the two germline ends. The CDR3 is 13 amino acids. Germline loops: CDR1 LNHDA, CDR2 SQIVND (reference sequence). CDR3 amino acids: CASSIGGPGELFF. CDR3 sequence (DNA): TGTGCCAGTAGTATAGGAGGTCCCGGGGAGCTGTTTTTT. The variable domain in full, with the rest retrieved from reference TRBV19 and TRBJ2-2, is DGGITQSPKYLFRKEGQNVTLSCEQNLNHDAMYWYRQDPGQGLRLIYYSQIVNDFQKGDIAEGYSVSREKKESFPLTVTSAQKNPTAFYLCASSIGGPGELFFGEGSRLTVL.

The table lists this clone with a count of one. The chain employs TRBV5-6 and TRBJ1-2; the match to TRBD1 covers 7 bases. The CDR3 totals 17 residues. Germline loops: CDR1 SGHDT, CDR2 YYEEEE. The V gene end was trimmed by 2 bases and the J gene end by 8 bases; junction bases not matched to a gene: 18. CDR3 DNA: TGTGCCAGCAGCTTTTGGGGACCCGGACAGGAAGCAAGGGGCTACACCTTC. It is translated as CASSFWGPGQEARGYTF.

J is TRBJ2-3 and V is TRBV11-2, with 13 bases identical to TRBD2. This CDR3 spans 15 amino acids. The V gene's germline CDR1 is SGHAT and CDR2 FQNNGV. With 6 bases clipped from V and 6 bases from J, the junction kept 6 bases outside the gene matches. The CDR3 spells CASRPGTSGADTQYF. CDR3 nucleotide sequence: TGTGCCAGCAGACCCGGGACTAGCGGGGCGGATACGCAGTATTTT.

The chain employs TRBV19 and TRBJ1-2; 9 nucleotides match TRBD1. The CDR3 is 16 residues long. Trimming removed 3 bases from V and 8 bases from J; junction bases left unmatched: 13. Germline CDR1 is LNHDA and CDR2 is SQIVND (reference sequence). This CDR3 is CASSILVRQGVYGYTF. The CDR3 region has the DNA TGTGCCAGTAGTATCTTGGTTCGACAGGGGGTGTACGGCTACACCTTC.